This TCR beta chain originates from a study of identical twins. With regard to this clonotype: Its antigen is currently unknown.

A universal primer site came from template switching; cDNA carried unique molecular identifiers. TCRdb fed the 5' RACE reads into MiXCR, producing one record per CDR3 protein. The profile covers around 450,000 distinct CDR3 sequences, with approximately 15% appearing a single time and approximately 0.52% taken by the ten largest. The study's findings and limits: Monozygotic twins shared more out-of-frame TCR alpha than recombination models predicted.

This CDR3 is built from 14 residues. V lost 6 bases, J lost 3 bases, and 5 bases stayed unmatched. The V gene's germline CDR1 is SNHLY and CDR2 FYNNEI. The same sample was also studied in work on yellow fever vaccine responses in identical twins.

This sequence joins TRBV2 and TRBJ2-5; 9 nucleotides align to TRBD1. Sequenced input: CD4+ T cells sorted from blood. The sequence derives from a woman aged 18-29 years in good health. Written as DNA, the CDR3 is TGTGCCAGCAGCTCGGGACAGGGTGAAGAGACCCAGTACTTC. Residues: CASSSGQGEETQYF. The variable domain in full, completed from reference TRBV2 and TRBJ2-5, reads EPEVTQTPSHQVTQMGQEVILRCVPISNHLYFYWYRQILGQKVEFLVSFYNNEISEKSEIFDDQFSVERPDGSNFTLKIRSTKLEDSAMYFCASSSGQGEETQYFGPGTRLLVL.